What follows is one TCR beta chain and its context. Its antigen is unidentified. This sample is part of a study of cytomegalovirus exposure and HLA in healthy donors. Study-level background: Prior work identified 95 million to 120 million unique TCR beta sequences in some 180 million T cells. General observations from the study: In vitro testing confirmed a few CMV-associated chains as specific for CMV antigens. Highly shared sequence variants in one cluster were likely a sequencing artifact.

The CDR3 spans 15 residues. CDR1 and CDR2 from the germline V gene are SGHNT and YYREEE (reference sequence). Trimming removed 4 bases from V and 7 bases from J, with 17 bases in between. It was with 60 Vbeta and 13 Jbeta primers that the PCR ran. Measured with immunoSEQ multiplex PCR; TCRdb has only the in-frame clones, and not every one. The sample yields 180,000 or so clones, approximately 77% seen once. The clonotype comes from a male donor in good health and CMV-seronegative. Source material: PBMCs. The chain employs TRBV5-4 and TRBJ1-4, with D unclear. In nucleotides, the CDR3 is TGTGCCAGCAGCACCGGGAGCCCCGGCGGTGAAAAACTGTTTTTT. Translation: CASSTGSPGGEKLFF.